Shown below are 27 T cell receptor beta chains from a single sample sequenced in a study of blood T cell repertoires in COVID-19. Data came from immunoSEQ multiplex PCR; TCRdb stores just in-frame clones and leaves some out. This table has roughly 150,000 clones, about four fifths appearing once. Input material: PBMCs or T cells enriched from blood (not recorded which). The receptors were sampled from a woman aged 60-75 years who had recovered from COVID-19.

V gene TRBV10-3 combines with J gene TRBJ2-1; D is possibly TRBD1 (6 bases). Germline V lookup: CDR1 ENHRY, CDR2 SYGVKD. This CDR3 is built from 13 residues. Trimming pared 9 bases from V and 0 bases from J, leaving 9 bases between. CDR3 sequence reads: CAIKDSSYNEQFF. CDR3 sequence (DNA): TGTGCCATTAAGGACAGCTCCTACAATGAGCAGTTCTTC.

This chain connects TRBV2 to TRBJ1-3, with 9 bases that match TRBD1. The germline V gene encodes CDR1 SNHLY and CDR2 FYNNEI. With 5 bases clipped from V and 3 bases from J, the junction kept 8 bases outside the gene matches. This CDR3 has 16 amino acids. This chain's CDR3 is CASSLMTGGFGNTIYF. The CDR3 bases are TGTGCCAGCAGTCTTATGACAGGGGGATTTGGAAACACCATATATTTT.

The gene calls are TRBV2 and TRBJ1-1, with a possible D match to TRBD1 (5 bases). This CDR3 has 12 amino acids. Trimming took 5 bases from V and 8 from J, leaving 12 bases between them. From germline, CDR1 is SNHLY and CDR2 FYNNEI. The DNA of the CDR3 is TGTGCCAGCAGTTCGGGGACTTCCGAAGCTTTCTTT. Translating it yields CASSSGTSEAFF.

The CDR3: CASAPDRNLNTEAFF. The CDR3 DNA follows: TGTGCCAGCGCCCCTGACAGGAATTTGAACACTGAAGCTTTCTTT. The chain has TRBV7-2 and TRBJ1-1; the D gene is possibly TRBD1 (6 bases). Trimming left V 8 bases short and J 0 bases short, with 16 bases between. The CDR3 runs to 15 residues. Germline loops: CDR1 SGHTA, CDR2 FQGNSA.

This chain joins TRBV25-1 and TRBJ1-6; 10 nucleotides agree with TRBD1. The CDR3 sequence is 15 residues long. Unmatched junction bases numbered 1, after V lost 4 bases and J lost 4 bases. Germline V CDR1 and CDR2: MGHDK, SYGVNS. Written as DNA, the CDR3 is TGTGCCAGCAGTGGGGGACAGGGGTATAATTCACCCCTCCACTTT. It translates to CASSGGQGYNSPLHF. The full variable domain, in which reference TRBV25-1 and TRBJ1-6 provide the parts outside the CDR3, is EADIYQTPRYLVIGTGKKITLECSQTMGHDKMYWYQQDPGMELHLIHYSYGVNSTEKGDLSSESTVSRIRTEHFPLTLESARPSHTSQYLCASSGGQGYNSPLHFGNGTRLTVT.

The chain joins TRBV3-1 (or the pseudogene TRBV3-2) to TRBJ1-5; 9 bases line up with TRBD1. With V trimmed by 3 bases and J by 5 bases, 8 bases remained unmatched. The germline gives CDR1 LGHDT, CDR2 YNNKEL (reference sequence). This CDR3 region has 16 residues. The chain's CDR3 is CASSQKQGADDQPQHF. The CDR3 nucleotides read TGTGCCAGCAGCCAGAAACAGGGGGCGGATGATCAGCCCCAGCATTTT.

The chain is built from TRBV15 and TRBJ1-1; possibly TRBD1 for D (6 bases). The V gene's germline CDR1 is LNHNV and CDR2 YYDKDF (reference sequence). The CDR3 runs to 15 residues. The ends were cut back, 1 base at V and 2 bases at J, with 11 bases in the middle. The CDR3 reads CATSRVTGKNTEAFF. The CDR3 DNA reads TGTGCCACCAGCAGAGTAACAGGGAAAAACACTGAAGCTTTCTTT.

This chain joins TRBV7-2 and TRBJ1-5, with D perhaps TRBD1 (5 bases). The V end was cut by 5 bases, the J end by 5 bases, with 13 bases between. This CDR3 contains 14 residues. CDR1 SGHTA and CDR2 FQGNSA come from the germline V gene. The CDR3 is CASSPKGGDQPQHF. DNA of the CDR3: TGTGCCAGCAGCCCGAAGGGAGGGGATCAGCCCCAGCATTTT.

J is TRBJ2-1 and V is TRBV27; 7 bases agree with TRBD2. Trimming at V came to 0 bases and at J to 7 bases, leaving 6 bases not matched to a gene. CDR1 and CDR2 (germline): MNHEY, SMNVEV (reference sequence). CDR3 length equals 15 residues. CDR3 sequence reads: CASSLSAGSGNEQFF. In DNA form, the CDR3 reads TGTGCCAGCAGTTTATCAGCGGGGTCTGGGAATGAGCAGTTCTTC.

The chain uses TRBV4-1 and TRBJ2-1; TRBD2 is a possible D gene (6 bases). Trimming removed 4 bases from V and 6 bases from J, with 13 bases in between. The germline gives CDR1 MGHRA, CDR2 YSYEKL. The CDR3 totals 14 residues. CDR3 sequence (DNA): TGCGCCAGCAGCCGGGCGCGGGGCGGCAATGAGCAGTTCTTC. As protein: CASSRARGGNEQFF.

CDR3 nucleotides: TGTGCCAGCAGCCAAGTATTTCCTGGACAGGGAGGGGGAAACTATGGCTACACCTTC. This codes for CASSQVFPGQGGGNYGYTF. The chain links TRBV14 to TRBJ1-2; 8 nucleotides match TRBD1. The CDR3 has 19 amino acids. Germline lookup yields CDR1 SGHDN and CDR2 FVKESK. J gave up 2 bases and V 1 base, and 15 bases lay outside the gene matches.

The chain is built from TRBV24-1 and TRBJ1-5; TRBD1 agrees at 7 bases. CDR1 is KGHDR and CDR2 is SFDVKD in the germline V gene. The CDR3 length is 20 residues. J gave up 0 bases and V 3 bases, and 16 bases lay outside the gene matches. CDR3 in amino acids: CATSDPPWDRGVHSNQPQHF. The CDR3 nucleotides read TGTGCCACCAGTGATCCTCCGTGGGACAGAGGAGTTCATAGCAATCAGCCCCAGCATTTT.

The chain carries TRBV3-1 (or the pseudogene TRBV3-2) and TRBJ1-1; TRBD1 matches at 11 bases. The CDR3 loop spans 17 amino acids. Germline V CDR1 and CDR2: LGHDT, YNNKEL (reference sequence). After removal of 1 base from V and 3 bases from J, the junction contained 7 bases not matched to a gene. CDR3 nucleotides: TGTGCCAGCAGCCAAGGATGGACAGGGGGCGTTTACACTGAAGCTTTCTTT. This codes for CASSQGWTGGVYTEAFF.

The chain is built from TRBV29-1 and TRBJ1-2; D might be TRBD1 (5 bases). The CDR3 consists of 11 residues. V lost 5 bases and J 2 bases, leaving 6 bases between the germline ends. Germline V CDR1 and CDR2: SQVTM, ANQGSEA. CDR3 sequence reads: CSVSGNYGYTF. CDR3 sequence (DNA): TGCAGCGTTTCAGGGAACTATGGCTACACCTTC.

The genes are TRBV12-5 and TRBJ2-2, with TRBD1 as a possible D gene (6 bases). V lost 5 bases to trimming and J lost 7 bases, with 11 bases between them. The CDR3 consists of 13 residues. The germline gives CDR1 LGHNT, CDR2 FRNRAP. CDR3 DNA: TGTGCTAGTGGTCTTTCAGGGGTCGGGGAGCTGTTTTTT. It is translated as CASGLSGVGELFF.

The genes are TRBV11-2 and TRBJ1-5; D gene unclear. The germline gives CDR1 SGHAT, CDR2 FQNNGV. V was pared by 1 base and J by 4 bases, with 8 bases between. The CDR3 consists of 14 residues. The CDR3 bases are TGTGCCAGCAGCTTAGCTGGCCAAAATCAGCCCCAGCATTTT. As protein: CASSLAGQNQPQHF.

DNA for the CDR3: TGCGCCAGCAGCCAACAGGGGAATACTGAAGCTTTCTTT. It translates to CASSQQGNTEAFF. The V and J genes are TRBV5-1 and TRBJ1-1; TRBD1 aligns across 7 bases. The CDR3 is 13 amino acids. Germline CDR1 and CDR2: SGHRS and YFSETQ. Losses at the gene ends were 4 bases for V and 5 bases for J; bases not matched to a gene: 5.

The chain uses TRBV2 and TRBJ2-1, with D unclear. Germline CDR1 reads SNHLY; CDR2 reads FYNNEI. The CDR3 is made up of 11 amino acids. V was trimmed by 7 bases and J by 8 bases, leaving 9 bases between them. The CDR3 sequence: CASIKHDEQFF. The CDR3 DNA is TGTGCCAGCATTAAGCACGATGAGCAGTTCTTC.

The J gene is TRBJ2-1, the V gene TRBV2, with TRBD1 matching 9 bases. This CDR3 is 15 amino acids long. Germline V CDR1 and CDR2: SNHLY, FYNNEI. V shed 5 bases and J 0 bases; nucleotides not matched to a gene: 2. In DNA, the CDR3 is TGTGCCAGCAGTCAGGACAGGGGCTCCTACAATGAGCAGTTCTTC. Residues: CASSQDRGSYNEQFF.

The V gene is TRBV5-1, the J gene TRBJ2-1; 9 nucleotides match TRBD1. Trimming at V came to 4 bases and at J to 5 bases, leaving 4 bases not matched to a gene. Germline V gives CDR1 SGHRS, CDR2 YFSETQ. The CDR3 is 14 residues long. The CDR3 DNA reads as TGCGCCAGCAGCCTCGGGACAGGGAACAATGAGCAGTTCTTC. Amino acids: CASSLGTGNNEQFF.

The chain uses TRBV21-1 and TRBJ2-3; the table assigns TRBD1, which was not confirmed against the DNA. TRBV21-1 is flagged as a pseudogene. This CDR3 is 13 amino acids long. The chain's CDR3 is CASSKLRGDTQYF. The CDR3 DNA is TGTGCCAGCAGCAAATTAAGGGGTGATACGCAGTATTTT.

This chain links TRBV11-2 with TRBJ2-2; weak D call: TRBD2 (6 bases). The CDR3 is 15 amino acids. Germline CDR1 and CDR2: SGHAT and FQNNGV. Trimming removed 4 bases from V and 3 bases from J, with 12 bases in between. This CDR3 reads CASSYGPGDTGELFF. The CDR3 region has the DNA TGTGCCAGCAGCTACGGACCGGGGGACACCGGGGAGCTGTTTTTT. The full variable domain, its missing parts supplied by reference TRBV11-2 and TRBJ2-2, is EAGVAQSPRYKIIEKRQSVAFWCNPISGHATLYWYQQILGQGPKLLIQFQNNGVVDDSQLPKDRFSAERLKGVDSTLKIQPAKLEDSAVYLCASSYGPGDTGELFFGEGSRLTVL.

This rearrangement joins TRBV19 to TRBJ2-4, with D possibly matching TRBD1 (6 bases). Germline assignment: CDR1 LNHDA and CDR2 SQIVND (reference sequence). The CDR3 is 17 amino acids. The V end lost 0 bases, the J end lost 1 base, and 13 bases lay between the germline ends. CDR3 sequence: CASSIEDRARAKNIQYF. CDR3 nucleotides: TGTGCCAGTAGTATAGAGGACAGAGCTCGGGCCAAAAACATTCAGTACTTC.

This chain uses TRBV27 with TRBJ1-1; possible D gene TRBD1, 5 bases. Looked up from germline, CDR1 is MNHEY and CDR2 is SMNVEV (reference sequence). This CDR3 is built from 16 residues. The ends were cut back, 10 bases at V and 4 bases at J, with 25 bases in the middle. As DNA, the CDR3 is TGTGCCACCATGGGGGAGGGGAATGATAGCGGCACTGAAGCTTTCTTT. It translates to CATMGEGNDSGTEAFF.

The genes are TRBV6-2 or TRBV6-3 and TRBJ2-2; D call uncertain. V gave up 3 bases and J gave up 3 bases, with 14 bases separating them. The CDR3 loop spans 16 amino acids. Germline CDR1 and CDR2: MNHEY and SVGEGT. Here the CDR3 reads CASSYPIEEDTGELFF. CDR3 nucleotide sequence: TGTGCCAGCAGTTATCCAATAGAAGAAGACACCGGGGAGCTGTTTTTT.

The chain employs TRBV27 and TRBJ1-2; 8 positions match TRBD1. The CDR3 consists of 17 residues. CDR1 MNHEY and CDR2 SMNVEV come from the germline V gene (reference sequence). V trimming: 2 bases; J trimming: 5 bases; junction bases outside the gene matches: 13. The CDR3 reads CASSLNLGTGPLYGYTF. The CDR3 DNA sequence: TGTGCCAGCAGTTTAAATTTGGGGACAGGTCCGTTATATGGCTACACCTTC.

This clone was detected only a few times. V gene TRBV5-1 combines with J gene TRBJ2-5; the D gene is possibly TRBD1 (6 bases). CDR1 SGHRS and CDR2 YFSETQ come from the germline V gene. The CDR3 extends over 15 amino acids. Deletions cut 2 bases from V and 5 bases from J, with 16 bases between. In DNA form, the CDR3 reads TGCGCCAGCAGCTTAGCAGGGGCTGACTGGGAGACCCAGTACTTC. It translates to CASSLAGADWETQYF.